This T cell receptor (beta chain) originates from a study of T cells in women clearing cervical HPV infection. General observations from the study: Cases and controls were distinguished at AUC approximately 0.8 by richness and V genes.

As for this clone: Its antigen remains unidentified. The read stops 3 residues short of the end of the CDR3; the missing end is completed from the germline J gene.

TCRdb keeps only in-frame clones here, not all; method: immunoSEQ multiplex PCR. The clone table shows tens of thousands of clones, with the ten largest holding around 24%. Deletions cut 0 bases from V and 5 bases from J, with 7 bases between. Germline V CDR1 and CDR2: SGHRS, YFSETQ. There are 13 residues in the CDR3. Sequencing was performed on blood buffy coat. This rearrangement joins TRBV5-1 to TRBJ2-3; possibly TRBD2 for D (6 bases). The receptor's source is a woman between 18 and 70 years old with a cervical HPV16 infection that either progressed to CIN3+ or cleared (not recorded which). CDR3 bases read: TGCGCCAGCAGCTTGGCGGGGGTAGATACG. Protein sequence: CASSLAGVDT. The CDR3, in full, reads CASSLAGVDTQYF.